This T cell receptor (beta chain) was identified in a study of blood T cell repertoires in COVID-19. Overall study context: Both acute and convalescent COVID-19 samples were obtained from the United States, Italy and Spain. Sample material is recorded as cDNA or gDNA derived from T cells, B-cell-depleted T cells, or PBMCs.

The CDR3 loop spans 11 amino acids. The germline V gene has CDR1 SQVTM and CDR2 ANQGSEA. The V end lost 6 bases, the J end lost 8 bases, and 13 bases lay between the germline ends. Original processing methods: It was from reference gene primer amplification that nucleated cell counts were estimated. Here immunoSEQ multiplex PCR was the method, and the copy in TCRdb shows in-frame clones only, minus some. Clone size and the V and J calls come from that table; the DNA yielded D and trimming. This sample yields some 240,000 clones, of which 80% to 90% are seen a single time; roughly 4.5% belongs to the top ten.

The TCR was taken from a woman in her thirties or forties who had recovered from COVID-19. This chain links TRBV29-1 with TRBJ1-2; TRBD1 might be the D (6 bases). Input material: peripheral blood. CDR3 bases: TGCAGCGTCGGACAGCAGGAAGGCTACACCTTC. Its protein is CSVGQQEGYTF.